This T cell receptor beta chain was recovered during a study of patients and donors after allogeneic stem cell transplantation. TCRdb re-derived calls from the RT-PCR reads in MiXCR, one entry per CDR3 protein. The sample holds 200,000 to 250,000 distinct CDR3 sequences; around 14% are singletons and the top ten take around a tenth. This clonotype was counted only a few times. V lost 5 bases and J lost 6, with 11 bases in between. The CDR3 is made up of 13 amino acids. Germline V gives CDR1 LNHDA, CDR2 SQIVND (reference sequence). The source of this sequence is a human donor who was either an allogeneic HSCT recipient or a stem cell or donor lymphocyte infusion donor (not recorded which). It is not recorded whose cells these are; they may come from a transplant donor. The chain uses TRBV19 and TRBJ1-5; D not resolved. Sequenced: blood, either unsorted or a sorted T cell fraction (not recorded which). The CDR3 loop reads CASSVRRSQPQHF. The CDR3 DNA sequence: TGTGCCAGTAGTGTCCGGAGGAGTCAGCCCCAGCATTTT.